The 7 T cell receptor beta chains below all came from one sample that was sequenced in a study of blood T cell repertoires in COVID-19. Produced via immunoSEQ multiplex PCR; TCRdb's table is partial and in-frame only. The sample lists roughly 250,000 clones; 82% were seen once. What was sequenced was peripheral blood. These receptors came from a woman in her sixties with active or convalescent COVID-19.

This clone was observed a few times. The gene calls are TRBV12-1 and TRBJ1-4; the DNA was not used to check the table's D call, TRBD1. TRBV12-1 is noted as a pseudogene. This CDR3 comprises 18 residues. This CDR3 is CASSHGGTGTQLCEKLFF. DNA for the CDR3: TGTGCCAGCAGTCACGGAGGGACAGGAACCCAATTATGCGAAAAACTGTTTTTT.

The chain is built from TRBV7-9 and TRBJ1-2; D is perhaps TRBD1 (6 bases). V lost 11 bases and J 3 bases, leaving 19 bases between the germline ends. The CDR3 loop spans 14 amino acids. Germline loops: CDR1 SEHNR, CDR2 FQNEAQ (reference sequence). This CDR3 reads CAGGKRGLDYGYTF. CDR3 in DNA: TGTGCCGGGGGCAAAAGGGGCTTGGACTATGGCTACACCTTC.

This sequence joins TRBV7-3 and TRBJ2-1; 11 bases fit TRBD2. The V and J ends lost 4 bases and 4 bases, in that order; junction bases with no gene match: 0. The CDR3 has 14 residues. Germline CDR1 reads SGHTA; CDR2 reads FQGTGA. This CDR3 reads CASSSSGGYNEQFF. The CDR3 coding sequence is TGTGCCAGCAGCTCTAGCGGGGGGTACAATGAGCAGTTCTTC.

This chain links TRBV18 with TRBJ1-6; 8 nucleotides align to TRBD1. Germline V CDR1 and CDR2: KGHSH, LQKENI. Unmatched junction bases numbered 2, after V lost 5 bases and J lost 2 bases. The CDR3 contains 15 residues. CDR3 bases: TGTGCCAGCTCATCACAGGGGGCCTATAATTCACCCCTCCACTTT. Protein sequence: CASSSQGAYNSPLHF.

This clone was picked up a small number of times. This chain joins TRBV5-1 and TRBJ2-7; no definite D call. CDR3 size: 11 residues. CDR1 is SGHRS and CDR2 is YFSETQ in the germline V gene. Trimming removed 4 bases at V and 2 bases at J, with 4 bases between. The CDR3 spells CASSAAYEQYF. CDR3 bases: TGCGCCAGCAGCGCGGCCTACGAGCAGTACTTC.

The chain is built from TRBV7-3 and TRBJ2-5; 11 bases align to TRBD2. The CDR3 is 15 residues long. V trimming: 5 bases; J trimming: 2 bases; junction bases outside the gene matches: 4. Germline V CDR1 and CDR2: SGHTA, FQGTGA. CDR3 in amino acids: CASSQGTSGQETQYF. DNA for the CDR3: TGTGCCAGCAGCCAGGGGACTAGCGGTCAAGAGACCCAGTACTTC. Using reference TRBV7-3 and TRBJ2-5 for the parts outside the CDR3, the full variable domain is GAGVSQTPSNKVTEKGKYVELRCDPISGHTALYWYRQSLGQGPEFLIYFQGTGAADDSGLPNDRFFAVRPEGSVSTLKIQRTERGDSAVYLCASSQGTSGQETQYFGPGTRLLVL.

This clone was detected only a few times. The CDR3 loop reads CAWEPRDGYTF. The CDR3 DNA sequence: TGTGCCTGGGAGCCGAGGGATGGCTACACCTTC. The V gene is TRBV30, the J gene TRBJ1-2; the D is unclear. Trimming stripped 5 bases from V and 6 bases from J, with 10 bases between. The CDR3 consists of 11 residues. CDR1 is GTSNPN, CDR2 SVGIG, per germline (reference sequence).